This is a list of T cell receptor beta chains from one sample in a study of preoperative IRX-2 immunotherapy in early breast cancer. Clones were read by immunoSEQ multiplex PCR, and TCRdb kept only the in-frame ones, dropping some. Of roughly 27,000 clones detected, 82% appear once; the ten largest clones hold around 2.9%. Sample acquisition took place from a patient treated with IRX-2 immunotherapy. These receptors were collected from a human donor with breast cancer. Both conserved end residues are part of each CDR3. The D gene is left open where the match is weak. Expanded clones get a size class; other rows say once, few or many, or leave the size out.

.	TRBV28	.	TRBJ2-7	CASGDTHYEQYF	TGTGCCAGCGGGGATACTCACTACGAGCAGTACTTC
.	TRBV5-1	TRBD2	TRBJ2-3	CASSIAGTSTDTQYF	TGCGCCAGCAGCATAGCGGGAACTAGCACAGATACGCAGTATTTT
.	TRBV5-1	.	TRBJ1-1	CASSLAGVGTGEAFF	TGCGCCAGCAGCTTGGCCGGGGTTGGAACAGGAGAAGCTTTCTTT
.	TRBV5-1	TRBD1	TRBJ1-2	CASSSAGTAKLYGYTF	TGCGCCAGCAGCTCAGCCGGGACAGCGAAACTCTATGGCTACACCTTC
.	TRBV7-7	TRBD2	TRBJ2-3	CASSLGLAGGPDTQYF	TGTGCCAGCAGCTTAGGGTTAGCGGGAGGGCCAGATACGCAGTATTTT
.	TRBV19	.	TRBJ1-5	CASSNQGSNQPQHF	TGTGCCAGTAGCAATCAGGGTAGCAATCAGCCCCAGCATTTT
few	TRBV6-8	TRBD1	TRBJ1-1	CASNPGTGTVRYDTEAFF	TGTGCCAGCAATCCCGGGACAGGGACGGTTCGGTATGACACTGAAGCTTTCTTT
.	TRBV11-3	TRBD2	TRBJ2-7	CASSSGTSGGPDEQYF	TGTGCCAGCAGCTCCGGGACTAGCGGGGGTCCGGACGAGCAGTACTTC
.	TRBV7-1	TRBD1	TRBJ2-5	CASSSGRDRGETQYF	TGTGCCAGCAGCTCGGGCCGGGACAGAGGGGAGACCCAGTACTTC
.	TRBV12-5	.	TRBJ2-2	CASGTGQNTGELFF	TGTGCTAGTGGTACGGGACAGAACACCGGGGAGCTGTTTTTT
.	TRBV6-8	.	TRBJ2-3	CASRVTGRGSTDTQYF	TGTGCCAGCAGAGTTACGGGGCGGGGTAGCACAGATACGCAGTATTTT
.	TRBV7-4	.	TRBJ2-1	CASIVAGAYNEQFF	TGTGCCAGCATAGTGGCGGGGGCTTACAATGAGCAGTTCTTC
.	TRBV11-3	TRBD2	TRBJ2-1	CASSLKPGLAGVEQFF	TGTGCCAGCAGCTTAAAACCGGGACTAGCGGGAGTTGAGCAGTTCTTC
once	TRBV15	TRBD1	TRBJ2-3	CATSQDRGGTDTQYF	TGTGCCACCAGTCAAGACAGGGGGGGCACAGATACGCAGTATTTT
.	TRBV6-8	TRBD1	TRBJ2-2	CASMGPRQGMTGELFF	TGTGCCAGCATGGGGCCTCGACAGGGGATGACCGGGGAGCTGTTTTTT
.	TRBV6-8	TRBD2	TRBJ2-2	CASRPPGRGTGELFF	TGTGCCAGCAGACCACCGGGGCGGGGGACCGGGGAGCTGTTTTTT
.	TRBV5-1	.	TRBJ2-3	CASSLSERRTDTQYF	TGCGCCAGCAGCTTGTCTGAGCGGCGGACAGATACGCAGTATTTT
.	TRBV11-3	.	TRBJ1-1	CASSRPGRSGGTEAFF	TGTGCCAGCAGTAGGCCGGGACGCAGTGGGGGCACTGAAGCTTTCTTT
few	TRBV11-3	.	TRBJ2-5	CASSLGAGEETQYF	TGTGCCAGCAGCTTGGGGGCGGGAGAAGAGACCCAGTACTTC
few	TRBV11-3	TRBD2	TRBJ2-2	CASSLAPSGGRSTGELFF	TGTGCCAGCAGCTTGGCGCCTAGCGGGGGCCGGAGCACCGGGGAGCTGTTTTTT
.	TRBV6-8	TRBD1	TRBJ1-6	CASRDRDYNSPLHF	TGTGCCAGCAGGGACAGGGATTATAATTCACCCCTCCACTTT
.	TRBV19	.	TRBJ2-2	CASSRPVTGELFF	TGTGCCAGTAGCCGCCCTGTAACCGGGGAGCTGTTTTTT
.	TRBV30	TRBD1	TRBJ1-5	CAWNRGMNQPQHF	TGTGCCTGGAACAGGGGGATGAATCAGCCCCAGCATTTT
.	TRBV30	.	TRBJ2-7	CAWSGMREQYF	TGTGCCTGGTCAGGTATGAGGGAGCAGTACTTC
.	TRBV11-3	.	TRBJ1-2	CASSTGRSNYGYTF	TGTGCCAGCAGTACAGGGAGATCTAACTATGGCTACACCTTC
.	TRBV23-1	.	TRBJ2-2	CASSQSETGELFF	TGCGCCAGCAGCCAATCAGAGACCGGGGAGCTGTTTTTT
once	TRBV19	TRBD1	TRBJ1-1	CASSIAGGHTEAFF	TGTGCCAGTAGTATTGCAGGGGGTCACACTGAAGCTTTCTTT
few	TRBV11-3	.	TRBJ2-1	CASTPGYEDNEQFF	TGTGCCAGCACCCCGGGGTACGAGGACAATGAGCAGTTCTTC
.	TRBV11-3	.	TRBJ2-3	CASSIRPGDTDTQYF	TGTGCCAGCAGCATCCGACCCGGGGACACAGATACGCAGTATTTT
.	TRBV19	.	TRBJ1-3	CASSIGGGNTIYF	TGTGCCAGTAGTATCGGCGGGGGAAACACCATATATTTT
few	TRBV19	.	TRBJ1-4	CASSITGTGGEKLFF	TGTGCCAGTAGTATAACCGGGACCGGTGGTGAAAAACTGTTTTTT
.	TRBV12-5	.	TRBJ1-1	CASGGSDTEAFF	TGTGCCAGCGGGGGCTCGGACACTGAAGCTTTCTTT
.	TRBV12-2	.	TRBJ2-5	CASTPAGGSQETQYF	TGTGCCAGTACCCCCGCGGGAGGGTCCCAAGAGACCCAGTACTTC
once	TRBV10-2	.	TRBJ2-1	CASSARGAFYNEQFF	TGCGCCAGCAGCGCCCGGGGGGCGTTCTACAATGAGCAGTTCTTC
.	TRBV7-7	.	TRBJ2-2	CASSLGLPPGELFF	TGTGCCAGCAGCTTAGGTCTCCCACCCGGGGAGCTGTTTTTT
.	TRBV6-8	TRBD2	TRBJ2-2	CASSLAGATGELFF	TGTGCCAGCAGTCTAGCGGGAGCGACCGGGGAGCTGTTTTTT